The clone carrying this T cell receptor (beta chain) was found many times. The antigen remains undetermined. The sample originates from a study of shared clonotypes between healthy human individuals. J gave up 2 bases and V 5 bases, and 8 bases lay outside the gene matches. The CDR3 has 15 residues. The germline gives CDR1 ENHRY, CDR2 SYGVKD. Generated by immunoSEQ multiplex PCR, the TCRdb table keeps only in-frame clones and is missing some. The sample gives about 1.1 million clones, 70% to 80% of which show up once; about 0.89% is in the top ten. Overall study findings and caveats: Memory subsets generally showed smaller estimated richness than naive subsets did. The four-donor shared clonotypes exceeded non-shared clonotypes in generation probability, with non-shared ones scoring lower. The study sampled only blood, and tissue repertoires likely differ.

This sequence joins TRBV10-3 and TRBJ2-7, with TRBD1 matching over 8 bases. This receptor was obtained from a man younger than 30 in good health. Some clones in this sample may be carry-over from other donors' samples. The sample taken for sequencing was memory CD4+ T cells from PBMCs. This sample's subset: CD45RA-negative fraction. The CDR3, as DNA: TGTGCCATCAGTAAGGACCGGGACAGGCCCTACGAGCAGTACTTC. This gives the protein CAISKDRDRPYEQYF.